Listed below are T cell receptor beta chains from one sample, sequenced in a study of blood T cell repertoires in COVID-19. Sequenced by immunoSEQ multiplex PCR; TCRdb stores in-frame clones only, minus some. Counted here are approximately 200,000 clones, less than 90% occurring once; the ten biggest clones make up 10%. Sequencing was carried out using peripheral blood. The receptor set was obtained from a woman of 80 years or more with COVID-19, enrolled during active disease. Both conserved end residues are part of each CDR3. D genes are given only for firm matches. Rows give clone size only sometimes, using once, few, many, or a class for an expanded clone.

v_call: TRBV6-2/TRBV6-3; j_call: TRBJ1-5; d_call: NA; clone_size: NA; cdr3_nt: TGTGCCAGCAGTTCCGAGGTTAATCAGCCCCAGCATTTT; cdr3_aa: CASSSEVNQPQHF
v_call: TRBV5-6; j_call: TRBJ2-7; d_call: NA; clone_size: NA; cdr3_nt: TGTGCCAGCAGCTTGCTGCTAGGCGATAGCGAGCAGTACTTC; cdr3_aa: CASSLLLGDSEQYF
v_call: TRBV7-3; j_call: TRBJ2-2; d_call: NA; clone_size: NA; cdr3_nt: TGTGCCAGCAGCTTTAGCGGCACCGGGGAGCTGTTTTTT; cdr3_aa: CASSFSGTGELFF
v_call: TRBV5-1; j_call: TRBJ2-7; d_call: TRBD1; clone_size: few; cdr3_nt: TGCGCCAGCAGCACTACAGGGGCCTCCCCCGAGCAGTACTTC; cdr3_aa: CASSTTGASPEQYF
v_call: TRBV2; j_call: TRBJ2-1; d_call: TRBD1; clone_size: NA; cdr3_nt: TGTGCCAGCAGTATACAGGGGGCCGGGAATGAGCAGTTCTTC; cdr3_aa: CASSIQGAGNEQFF
v_call: TRBV2; j_call: TRBJ1-4; d_call: TRBD1; clone_size: NA; cdr3_nt: TGTGCCAGCAGCGCTTCAGGGGGCGGGAGTGAAAAACTGTTTTTT; cdr3_aa: CASSASGGGSEKLFF
v_call: TRBV28; j_call: TRBJ2-3; d_call: NA; clone_size: once; cdr3_nt: TGTGCCAGCAGTTCGACTAGAAGCACAGATACGCAGTATTTT; cdr3_aa: CASSSTRSTDTQYF
v_call: TRBV19; j_call: TRBJ2-2; d_call: NA; clone_size: NA; cdr3_nt: TGTGCCAGTACCCTGTTCACCGGGGAGCTGTTTTTT; cdr3_aa: CASTLFTGELFF
v_call: TRBV7-9; j_call: TRBJ2-2; d_call: TRBD1; clone_size: NA; cdr3_nt: TGTGCCAGCAGCGTCGGGACAGGGGATACAGGGGAGCTGTTTTTT; cdr3_aa: CASSVGTGDTGELFF
v_call: TRBV18; j_call: TRBJ1-1; d_call: TRBD1; clone_size: once; cdr3_nt: TGTGCCAGCTCACCTCAGGACAGGGGGAACATGAACACTGAAGCTTTCTTT; cdr3_aa: CASSPQDRGNMNTEAFF